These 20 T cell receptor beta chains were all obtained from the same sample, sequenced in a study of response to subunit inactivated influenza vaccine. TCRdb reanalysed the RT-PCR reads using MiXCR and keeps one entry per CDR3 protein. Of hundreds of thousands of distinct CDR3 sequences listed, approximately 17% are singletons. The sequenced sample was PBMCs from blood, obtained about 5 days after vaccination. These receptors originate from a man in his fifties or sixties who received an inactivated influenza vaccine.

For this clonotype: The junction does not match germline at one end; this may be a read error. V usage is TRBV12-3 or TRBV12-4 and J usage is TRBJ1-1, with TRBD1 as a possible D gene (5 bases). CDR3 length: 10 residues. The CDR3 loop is CASSLSGRIF. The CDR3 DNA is TGTGCCAGCAGTTTATCGGGACGTATCTTT.

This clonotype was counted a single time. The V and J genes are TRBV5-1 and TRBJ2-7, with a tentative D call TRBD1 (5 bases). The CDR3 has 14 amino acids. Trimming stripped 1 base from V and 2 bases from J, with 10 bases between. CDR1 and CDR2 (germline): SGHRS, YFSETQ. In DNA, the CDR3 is TGCGCCAGCAGCTTGACCCCAGGGACCTACGAGCAGTACTTC. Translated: CASSLTPGTYEQYF. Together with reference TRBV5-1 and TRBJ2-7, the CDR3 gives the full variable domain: KAGVTQTPRYLIKTRGQQVTLSCSPISGHRSVSWYQQTPGQGLQFLFEYFSETQRNKGNFPGRFSGRQFSNSRSEMNVSTLELGDSALYLCASSLTPGTYEQYFGPGTRLTVT.

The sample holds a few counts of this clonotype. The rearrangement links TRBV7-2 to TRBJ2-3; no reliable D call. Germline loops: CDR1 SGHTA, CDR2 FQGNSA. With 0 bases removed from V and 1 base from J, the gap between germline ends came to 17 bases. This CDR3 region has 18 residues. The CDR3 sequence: CASSLASEYRMGTDTQYF. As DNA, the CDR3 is TGTGCCAGCAGCTTAGCATCGGAATACCGGATGGGCACAGATACGCAGTATTTT. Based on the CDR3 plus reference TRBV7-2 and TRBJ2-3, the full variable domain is GAGVSQSPSNKVTEKGKDVELRCDPISGHTALYWYRQSLGQGLEFLIYFQGNSAPDKSGLPSDRFSAERTGGSVSTLTIQRTQQEDSAVYLCASSLASEYRMGTDTQYFGPGTRLTVL.

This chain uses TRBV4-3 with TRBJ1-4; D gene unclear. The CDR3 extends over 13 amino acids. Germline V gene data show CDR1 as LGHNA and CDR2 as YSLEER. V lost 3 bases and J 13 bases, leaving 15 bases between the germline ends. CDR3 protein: CASSQAALTVLFF. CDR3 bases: TGCGCCAGCAGCCAGGCGGCTTTGACGGTACTGTTTTTT.

The CDR3 region is CSARGPAETQYF. CDR3 nucleotide sequence: TGCAGTGCTAGGGGACCAGCGGAGACCCAGTACTTC. This chain joins TRBV20-1 and TRBJ2-5, with D possibly being TRBD1 or TRBD2 (5 bases each). The germline V gene has CDR1 DFQATT and CDR2 SNEGSKA (reference sequence). This CDR3 contains 12 residues. Trimming took off 3 bases at V and 5 bases at J, with 10 bases between the two ends.

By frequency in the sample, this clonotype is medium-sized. This CDR3 reads CASSPAQHQGTGELFF. CDR3 DNA sequence: TGTGCCAGCAGTCCGGCCCAACATCAGGGAACCGGGGAGCTGTTTTTT. The J gene is TRBJ2-2, the V gene TRBV6-2 or TRBV6-3; a possible D gene is TRBD1 (5 bases). V was trimmed by 5 bases and J by 5 bases, leaving 18 bases between them. CDR3 length: 16 residues. Germline lookup yields CDR1 MNHEY and CDR2 SVGEGT.

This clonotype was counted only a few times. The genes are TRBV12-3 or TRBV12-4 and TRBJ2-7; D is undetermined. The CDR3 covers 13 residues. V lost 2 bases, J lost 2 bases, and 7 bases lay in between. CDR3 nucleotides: TGTGCCAGCAGTTTATTCGGGCCCTACGAGCAGTACTTC. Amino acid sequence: CASSLFGPYEQYF.

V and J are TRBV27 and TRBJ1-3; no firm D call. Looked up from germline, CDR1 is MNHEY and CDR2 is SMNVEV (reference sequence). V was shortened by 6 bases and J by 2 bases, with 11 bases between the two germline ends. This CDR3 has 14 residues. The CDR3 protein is CASSQRGTGNTIYF. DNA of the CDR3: TGTGCCAGCAGCCAGAGAGGTACTGGAAACACCATATATTTT.

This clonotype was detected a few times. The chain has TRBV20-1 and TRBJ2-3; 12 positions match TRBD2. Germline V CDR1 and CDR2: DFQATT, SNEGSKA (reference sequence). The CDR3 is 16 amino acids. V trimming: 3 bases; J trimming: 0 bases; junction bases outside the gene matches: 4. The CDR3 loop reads CSARRTSGASTDTQYF. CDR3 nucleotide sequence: TGCAGTGCTAGGAGGACTAGCGGGGCTAGCACAGATACGCAGTATTTT.

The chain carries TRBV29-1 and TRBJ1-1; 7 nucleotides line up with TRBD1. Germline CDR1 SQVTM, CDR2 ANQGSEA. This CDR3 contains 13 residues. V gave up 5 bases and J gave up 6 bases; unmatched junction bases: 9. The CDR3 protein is CSVRQSGGAEAFF. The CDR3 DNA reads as TGCAGCGTTAGACAGTCAGGGGGGGCTGAAGCTTTCTTT.

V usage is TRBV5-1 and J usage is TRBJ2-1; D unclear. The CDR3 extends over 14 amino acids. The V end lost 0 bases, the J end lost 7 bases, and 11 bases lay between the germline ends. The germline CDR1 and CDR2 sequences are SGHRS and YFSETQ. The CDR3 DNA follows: TGCGCCAGCAGCTTGGATAAACTGGGGAATGAGCAGTTCTTC. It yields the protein CASSLDKLGNEQFF.

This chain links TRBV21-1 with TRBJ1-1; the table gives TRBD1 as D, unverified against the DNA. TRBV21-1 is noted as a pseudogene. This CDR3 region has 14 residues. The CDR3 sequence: CASRTSQGATEAFF. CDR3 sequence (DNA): TGTGCCAGCAGGACGTCTCAGGGGGCAACTGAAGCTTTCTTT.

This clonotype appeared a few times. The CDR3 bases are TGTGCCAGTAGTATCGTGCTCATGGGCGATGAGCAGTTCTTC. Its translation: CASSIVLMGDEQFF. This chain joins TRBV19 and TRBJ2-1; D remains unclear. V shed 3 bases and J shed 8 bases, with 14 bases lying between them. Germline V gene data show CDR1 as LNHDA and CDR2 as SQIVND (reference sequence). The CDR3 totals 14 residues.

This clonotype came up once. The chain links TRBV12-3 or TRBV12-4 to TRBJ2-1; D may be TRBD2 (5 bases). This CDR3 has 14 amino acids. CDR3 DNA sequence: TGTGCACGCAGTTCCCTACGGGGATACAATGAGCAGTTCTTC. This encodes CARSSLRGYNEQFF.

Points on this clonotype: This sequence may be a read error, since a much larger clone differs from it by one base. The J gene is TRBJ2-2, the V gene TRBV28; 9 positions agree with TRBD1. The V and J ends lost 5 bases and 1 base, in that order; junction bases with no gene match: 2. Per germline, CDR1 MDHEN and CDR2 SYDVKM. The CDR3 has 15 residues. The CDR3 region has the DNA TGTGCCAGCAGTACGGGACAGGGGAACACCGGGGAGCTGTTTTTT. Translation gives CASSTGQGNTGELFF.

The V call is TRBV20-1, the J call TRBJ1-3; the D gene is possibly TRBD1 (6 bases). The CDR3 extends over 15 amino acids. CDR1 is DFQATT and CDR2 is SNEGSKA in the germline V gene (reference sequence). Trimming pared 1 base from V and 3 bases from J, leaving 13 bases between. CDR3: CSARGGRGFGNTIYF. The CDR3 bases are TGCAGTGCTAGAGGTGGGAGGGGGTTTGGAAACACCATATATTTT.

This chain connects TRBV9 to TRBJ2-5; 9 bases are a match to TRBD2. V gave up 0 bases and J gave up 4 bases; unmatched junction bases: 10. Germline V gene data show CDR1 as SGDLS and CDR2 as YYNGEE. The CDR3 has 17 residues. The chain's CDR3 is CASSVATAGGPLETQYF. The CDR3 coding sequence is TGTGCCAGCAGCGTAGCTACGGCGGGAGGGCCTTTAGAGACCCAGTACTTC.

The DNA of the CDR3 is TGCGCCAGCAGCCAGACAGGGGGAATTGTATTGGAGACCCAGTACTTC. It encodes CASSQTGGIVLETQYF. V and J are TRBV5-1 and TRBJ2-5; TRBD1 agrees at 9 bases. The V and J ends lost 4 bases and 5 bases, in that order; junction bases with no gene match: 12. This CDR3 comprises 16 residues. Germline loops: CDR1 SGHRS, CDR2 YFSETQ.

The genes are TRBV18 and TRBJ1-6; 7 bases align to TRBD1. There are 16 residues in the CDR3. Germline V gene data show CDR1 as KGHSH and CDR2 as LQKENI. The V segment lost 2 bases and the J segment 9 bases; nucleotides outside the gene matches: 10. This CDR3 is CASSPKGQAWGSPLHF. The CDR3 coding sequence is TGTGCCAGCTCACCAAAAGGACAGGCATGGGGTTCACCCCTCCACTTT. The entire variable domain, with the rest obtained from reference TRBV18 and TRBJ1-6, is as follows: NAGVMQNPRHLVRRRGQEARLRCSPMKGHSHVYWYRQLPEEGLKFMVYLQKENIIDESGMPKERFSAEFPKEGPSILRIQQVVRGDSAAYFCASSPKGQAWGSPLHFGNGTRLTVT.

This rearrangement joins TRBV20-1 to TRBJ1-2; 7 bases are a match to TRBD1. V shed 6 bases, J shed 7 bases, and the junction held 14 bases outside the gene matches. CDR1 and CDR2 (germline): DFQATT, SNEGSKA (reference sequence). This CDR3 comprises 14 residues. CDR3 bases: TGCAGTGCCAGCCAGGCCCAAACAGGGGCTGGCTACACCTTC. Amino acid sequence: CSASQAQTGAGYTF.